The sequence of this TCR beta chain was determined in a study of blood T cell repertoires in COVID-19. Study background: Sample material is recorded as cDNA or gDNA derived from T cells, B-cell-depleted T cells, or PBMCs.

In the source study's methods: Researchers report that nucleated cell counts were estimated from reference gene primer amplification. Some clones are missing from TCRdb's copy, which holds only in-frame ones; the method was immunoSEQ multiplex PCR. That table is the source of V, J and clone size, and D and trimming were worked out from the DNA. The data hold approximately 220,000 clones, with 85% observed a single time. V was pared by 4 bases and J by 5 bases, with 14 bases of the junction left unmatched. There are 16 residues in the CDR3. CDR1 and CDR2 from the germline V gene are SGHNT and YYREEE (reference sequence). Assignments of participants to cohorts depended upon their own reported clinical history. Resolution of symptoms, clearance, or two negative PCRs was present in recovered Cohort 3 donors.

The material sequenced was PBMCs or T cells enriched from blood (not recorded which). The gene calls are TRBV5-4 and TRBJ1-1; 7 bases are a match to TRBD1. The TCR sequence derives from a man aged 40-49 years who had recovered from COVID-19. In DNA, the CDR3 is TGTGCCAGCAGCATTCTAGGGGGCTACGGGGAAACTGAAGCTTTCTTT. Protein: CASSILGGYGETEAFF.